The 12 T cell receptor beta chains reported below all come from one sample, sequenced in a study of identical twins. TCRdb re-analysed the 5' RACE reads in MiXCR, keeping a single row per CDR3 protein. The sample lists a few hundred thousand distinct CDR3 sequences; around 9.6% were seen once. This sample was shared with a second study, whose subject was yellow fever vaccine responses in identical twins.

The sample comprised PBMCs. The source is a woman aged 18 to 35 in good health.

This rearrangement joins TRBV3-1 to TRBJ2-7; D is possibly TRBD1 or TRBD2 (5 bases each). V gave up 4 bases and J gave up 6 bases, with 19 bases separating them. Germline lookup yields CDR1 LGHDT and CDR2 YNNKEL (reference sequence). The CDR3 runs 15 residues. The CDR3 reads CASSLFQGPKPEQYF. The CDR3, as DNA: TGTGCCAGCAGCCTATTCCAGGGACCCAAGCCCGAGCAGTACTTC.

This clonotype has a handful of counts. The chain is built from TRBV5-1 and TRBJ1-6; D is ambiguous. The V end was cut by 0 bases, the J end by 8 bases, with 9 bases between. This CDR3 has 14 amino acids. The germline V gene has CDR1 SGHRS and CDR2 YFSETQ. The CDR3 reads CASSLEGYDSPLHF. The CDR3 DNA reads as TGCGCCAGCAGCTTGGAGGGATACGATTCACCCCTCCACTTT.

The chain recombines TRBV4-3 with TRBJ2-4; D remains ambiguous. The CDR3 spans 15 residues. With 0 bases removed from V and 9 bases from J, the gap between germline ends came to 15 bases. In germline, CDR1 is LGHNA, CDR2 YSLEER. The CDR3 loop is CASSQESGFNAIQYF. The DNA of the CDR3 is TGCGCCAGCAGCCAAGAGAGTGGGTTCAACGCCATTCAGTACTTC.

The rearrangement uses TRBV20-1 and TRBJ2-7, with D perhaps TRBD2 (6 bases). The CDR3 is 16 amino acids. Germline CDR1 is DFQATT and CDR2 is SNEGSKA (reference sequence). V shed 6 bases and J shed 4 bases, with 25 bases lying between them. The CDR3 coding sequence is TGCAGTGCCAGGAGCGAGGGCGGAGGGCATCCGTACGAGCAGTACTTC. Protein: CSARSEGGGHPYEQYF.

The chain combines TRBV21-1 with TRBJ2-7. TRBV21-1 is marked as a pseudogene. The CDR3 totals 14 residues. The CDR3 sequence is CASSKALSPYEQYF. DNA of the CDR3: TGTGCCAGCAGCAAAGCTCTCAGCCCCTACGAGCAGTACTTC.

This clonotype was observed a handful of times. The chain recombines TRBV10-3 with TRBJ2-7, with TRBD1 matching over 7 bases. Trimming removed 10 bases from V and 0 bases from J; junction bases left unmatched: 3. The CDR3 sequence is 12 residues long. From germline, CDR1 is ENHRY and CDR2 SYGVKD. The CDR3 nucleotides are TGTGCCACCCGGGACAGCTCCTACGAGCAGTACTTC. Encoded protein: CATRDSSYEQYF.

The chain links TRBV7-2 to TRBJ1-2, with D perhaps TRBD1 (6 bases). CDR3 length: 12 residues. Per germline, CDR1 SGHTA and CDR2 FQGNSA. The germline V and J ends were trimmed by 3 bases and 8 bases, with 10 bases remaining between them. The CDR3 DNA sequence: TGTGCCAGCAGCTTTACAGGGATGGGCTACACCTTC. Protein: CASSFTGMGYTF.

This clonotype has at least ten counts. This chain uses TRBV3-1 with TRBJ1-1; no clear D gene. Per germline, CDR1 LGHDT and CDR2 YNNKEL (reference sequence). The CDR3 contains 13 residues. V dropped 3 bases and J dropped 4 bases, with 9 bases sitting between them. The CDR3 loop is CASSQMWGTEAFF. The CDR3, as DNA: TGTGCCAGCAGCCAGATGTGGGGCACTGAAGCTTTCTTT.

V gene TRBV7-9 combines with J gene TRBJ2-7; no clear D. CDR1 and CDR2 from the germline V gene are SEHNR and FQNEAQ (reference sequence). The CDR3 consists of 14 residues. Trimming shortened V by 3 bases and J by 0 bases, and 9 bases separated the two germline ends. CDR3 residues: CASSFPEVSYEQYF. CDR3 DNA sequence: TGTGCCAGCAGCTTTCCTGAAGTCTCCTACGAGCAGTACTTC.

This clonotype was seen ten or more times. The chain links TRBV11-2 to TRBJ2-1, with 12 bases identical to TRBD2. Germline CDR1 reads SGHAT; CDR2 reads FQNNGV. After removal of 0 bases from V and 10 bases from J, the junction contained 1 base not matched to a gene. The CDR3 loop spans 14 amino acids. CDR3 nucleotide sequence: TGTGCCAGCAGCTTAGATGGACTAGCGGGGGAGCAGTTCTTC. Translating it yields CASSLDGLAGEQFF.

This rearrangement joins TRBV5-1 to TRBJ2-5; 10 bases align to TRBD2. The J segment lost 7 bases and the V segment lost 1 base, leaving 10 bases of the junction unmatched. This CDR3 has 16 residues. The V gene's germline CDR1 is SGHRS and CDR2 YFSETQ. For the CDR3, the DNA is TGCGCCAGCAGCTTGATGTCAGCGGGGGGGCAGCGGACCCAGTACTTC. Protein: CASSLMSAGGQRTQYF.

The rearrangement uses TRBV28 and TRBJ2-7; D assignment may be TRBD1 or TRBD2 (7 bases each). The CDR3 is 15 amino acids. With 6 bases removed from V and 2 bases from J, the gap between germline ends came to 17 bases. CDR1 MDHEN and CDR2 SYDVKM come from the germline V gene. The DNA for the CDR3 is TGTGCCAGCAGCAACGACAGGGACTATCCCTACGAGCAGTACTTC. It yields the protein CASSNDRDYPYEQYF.